This paragraph reports one TCR beta chain. No antigen is known for it. No much larger clone exists at a distance of one base, and base qualities are not known. CDR1 and CDR2 (LGHNA, YNFKEQ) derive from the germline V gene. The junction shows trimming of 0 bases on V and 8 bases on J, plus 17 bases between the germline ends. The CDR3 spans 16 residues, from the cysteine through the phenylalanine. Only CDR3 DNA is held: 48 bases, read in frame from base 1. This sample was included in a study of T cells after yellow fever vaccination (dated by TCRdb to the late 2010s). The study in broad terms: The SMART-Seq v4 Ultra Low Input RNA kit was used to prepare libraries from fractions with low cell numbers. To follow T-cell clones before and after primary and booster YFV17D yellow fever vaccination, bulk TCR alpha and beta repertoires were sequenced over time. Two healthy male donors, one aged 18 to 30 and one aged 30 to 39 years, were included in the cohort. Bulk PBMC replicates and cell subsets were isolated from blood drawn at multiple timepoints before and after both primary and secondary immunization. Broad study findings and their caveats: FACS-sorted repertoires could contain abundant contaminating clonotypes from the bulk population, so computational filtering was required. Compared with the primary T-cell response, the secondary T-cell response was weaker but faster, peaking on day 5 rather than day 15. A small fraction of clonotypes appeared in both the CD4 and CD8 compartments, likely as a result of convergent recombination. Only a couple of donors were included in the study, so the extent to which the findings can be generalized is limited. Most clones expanded after primary vaccination (almost 97% of CD4 and 70% to 90% of CD8) were re-detected after the booster, suggesting that broad memory maintenance occurred.

The meaning of the sample's treatment or condition label: live attenuated yellow fever vaccine strain. At every blood-draw timepoint, two biological replicates of bulk PBMCs were collected. A standard Ficoll-Paque protocol was used to isolate PBMCs from peripheral blood. TriZol was used to extract RNA from bulk PBMCs, from CD4 and CD8 fractions, and from dextramer-positive and dextramer-negative fractions. Synthesis of TCR cDNA relied on 5'RACE template switching, a step that introduced a universal primer site along with unique molecular identifiers. Priming of cDNA synthesis was performed from both the TCR alpha and TCR beta constant segments. Libraries were amplified in two PCR steps, with sample barcodes and sequencing adapters added in the second step. Libraries were sequenced on Illumina HiSeq 2500 (2x100 bp) or NovaSeq (2x150 bp). In the source study's methods: Reads were demultiplexed and collapsed into UMI consensus sequences with MIGEC, and V(D)J alignment was performed with MiXCR. Using edgeR on replicate PBMC samples, clonotypes were called vaccine-responding if FDR was below 0.01 and the log2 fold change was above 5 up to day 15. CD4 or CD8 identity was assigned to each bulk clonotype according to whether the clonotype was present at higher abundance in the sequenced CD4 repertoire or the sequenced CD8 repertoire. TCRdb redid the processing of the public reads, applying fastp at Q25 and MiXCR, and retained in-frame beta chains. Each CDR3 protein gets just one entry, which takes the most common genes and DNA from the rows behind it. TCRdb, rather than the study authors, made the V and J calls. This sample comprises roughly 300,000 distinct CDR3 sequences, about 7.8% of them detected only once. About 16% of the sample lies in the top ten.

The sequence is built from TRBV4-2 and TRBJ2-1; no confident D gene assignment can be made. Sequencing used PBMCs, obtained 45 days after the first yellow fever vaccination. The sequence was collected from a man between 18 and 29 years old who received the YFV17D yellow fever vaccine. For the CDR3, the sequence is CASSQELVGEIDEQFF. In nucleotides, the sequence is TGTGCCAGCAGCCAAGAGCTGGTTGGAGAGATCGATGAGCAGTTCTTC.